In its sample, the clone carrying this T cell receptor beta chain was seen a few times. The data belong to a study of T cells in Graves' hyperthyroidism and ophthalmopathy. What was amplified from RNA transcripts were TCR beta CDR3 regions. TCR CDR3 underwent first-round RT-PCR with the HTBI primer set. MiXCR was run by TCRdb on the multiplex PCR reads, yielding one entry per CDR3 protein. Of under 450,000 distinct CDR3 sequences listed, 15% to 17% were seen once; the top ten hold around 7.7%. The CDR3 runs 15 residues. The germline CDR1 and CDR2 sequences are DFQATT and SNEGSKA (reference sequence). After removal of 3 bases from V and 6 bases from J, the junction contained 12 bases not matched to a gene.

The sample comprised blood. The clonotype comes from a woman aged 18-29 years with Graves' hyperthyroidism. The chain has TRBV20-1 and TRBJ2-7, with 9 bases that match TRBD2. CDR3 region: CSASPFEREVGEQYF. The DNA of the CDR3 is TGCAGTGCTAGCCCCTTCGAGCGGGAGGTCGGCGAGCAGTACTTC.